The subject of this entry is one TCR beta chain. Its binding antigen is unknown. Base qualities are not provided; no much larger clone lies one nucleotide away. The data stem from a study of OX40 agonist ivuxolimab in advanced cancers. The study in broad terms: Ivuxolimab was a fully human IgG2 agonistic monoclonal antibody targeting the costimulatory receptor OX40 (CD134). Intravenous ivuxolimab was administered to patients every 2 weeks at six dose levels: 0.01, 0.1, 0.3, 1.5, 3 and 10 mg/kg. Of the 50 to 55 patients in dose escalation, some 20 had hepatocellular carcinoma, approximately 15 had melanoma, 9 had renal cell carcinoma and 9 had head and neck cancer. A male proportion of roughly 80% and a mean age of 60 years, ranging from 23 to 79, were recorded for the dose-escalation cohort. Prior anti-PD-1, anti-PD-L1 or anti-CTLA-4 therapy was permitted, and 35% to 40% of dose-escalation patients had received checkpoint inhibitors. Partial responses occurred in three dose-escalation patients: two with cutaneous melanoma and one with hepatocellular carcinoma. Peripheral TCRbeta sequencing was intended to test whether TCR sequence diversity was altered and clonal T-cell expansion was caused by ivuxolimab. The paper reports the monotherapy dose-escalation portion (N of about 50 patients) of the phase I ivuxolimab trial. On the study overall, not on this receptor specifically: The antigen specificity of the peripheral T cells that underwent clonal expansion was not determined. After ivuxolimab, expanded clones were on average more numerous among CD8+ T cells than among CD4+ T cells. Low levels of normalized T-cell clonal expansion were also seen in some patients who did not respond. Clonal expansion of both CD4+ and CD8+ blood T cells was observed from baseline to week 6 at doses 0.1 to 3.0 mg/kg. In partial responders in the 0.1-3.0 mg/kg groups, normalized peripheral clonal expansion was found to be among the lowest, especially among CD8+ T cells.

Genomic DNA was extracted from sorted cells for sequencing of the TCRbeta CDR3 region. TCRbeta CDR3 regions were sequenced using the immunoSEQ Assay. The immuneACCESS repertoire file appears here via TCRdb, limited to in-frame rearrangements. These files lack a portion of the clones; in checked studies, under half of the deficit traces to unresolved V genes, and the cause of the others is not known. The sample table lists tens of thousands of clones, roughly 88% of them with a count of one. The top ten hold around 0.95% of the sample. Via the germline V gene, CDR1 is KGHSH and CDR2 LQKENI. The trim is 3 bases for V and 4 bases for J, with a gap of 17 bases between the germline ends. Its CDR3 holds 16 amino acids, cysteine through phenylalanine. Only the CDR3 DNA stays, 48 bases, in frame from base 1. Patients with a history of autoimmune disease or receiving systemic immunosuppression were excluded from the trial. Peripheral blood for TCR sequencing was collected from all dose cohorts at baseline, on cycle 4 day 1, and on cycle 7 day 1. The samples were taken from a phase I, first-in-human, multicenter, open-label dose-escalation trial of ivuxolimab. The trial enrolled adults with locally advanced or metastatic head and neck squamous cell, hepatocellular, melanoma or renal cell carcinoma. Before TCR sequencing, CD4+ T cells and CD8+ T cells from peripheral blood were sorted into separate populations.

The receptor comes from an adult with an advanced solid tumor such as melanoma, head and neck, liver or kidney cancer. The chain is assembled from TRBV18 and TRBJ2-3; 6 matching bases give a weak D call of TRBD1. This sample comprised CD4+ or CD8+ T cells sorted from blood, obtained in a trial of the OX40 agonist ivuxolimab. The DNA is TGTGCCAGCTCACCCGTAGCTCTGGCAGGGGCAGATACGCAGTATTTT. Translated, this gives CASSPVALAGADTQYF.